The clone carrying this TCR beta chain showed up just a few times. TCR beta libraries were built with iRepertoire HTBI primers and Arm-PCR of CDR3 regions. TCRdb called the multiplex PCR reads again in MiXCR, with one record for every CDR3 protein. The data hold a few hundred thousand distinct CDR3 sequences, with 12% observed a single time. Losses at the gene ends were 3 bases for V and 0 bases for J; bases not matched to a gene: 17. The CDR3 length is 20 residues. CDR1 and CDR2 (germline): MNHGY, SVAAGI. Indicated time point: newly diagnosed GD, antithyroid drugs for less than 3 months. RNA isolated from PBMCs was used to make the TCR library. This specimen belongs to a study of regulatory T cells in long-lasting Graves disease. These data are also associated with another study on T cells in Graves' hyperthyroidism and ophthalmopathy.

This specimen was peripheral blood mononuclear cells (PBMCs), taken at new diagnosis, from a patient treated with antithyroid drugs. The V gene is TRBV6-9, the J gene TRBJ1-5; 7 positions agree with TRBD1. This sequence originates from a woman under 30 with Graves disease. The CDR3 protein is CASSYLPGDRRFYSNQPQHF. CDR3 nucleotides: TGTGCCAGCAGTTACCTGCCCGGGGACAGAAGATTTTATAGCAATCAGCCCCAGCATTTT.